Listed below are T cell receptor beta chains from one sample, sequenced in a study of shared clonotypes between healthy human individuals. The data were produced by immunoSEQ multiplex PCR, yet TCRdb's version contains in-frame clones alone and is incomplete. Counted here are some 2,100,000 clones, approximately 94% occurring once; the ten biggest clones make up more than 0.1%. The sequenced material came from naive CD4+ T cells sorted from blood. The receptor set was obtained from a man between 18 and 35 years old in good health. Each CDR3 is given with its conserved first and last residue. The order of the fields is V gene, clone size, J gene, D gene, CDR3 DNA, CDR3 protein. A D gene is named only where the DNA matches it firmly. Not every row has a clone size; where given, it reads once, few, many or a size class.

v_call: TRBV4-1
clone_size: NA
j_call: TRBJ2-1
d_call: NA
cdr3_nt: TGCGCCAGCAGCCAAGGGCAGGGGACCTACAATGAGCAGTTCTTC
cdr3_aa: CASSQGQGTYNEQFF

v_call: TRBV4-1
clone_size: NA
j_call: TRBJ1-6
d_call: NA
cdr3_nt: TGCGCCAGCAGCCAAGAGGGCAGGGGAAATTCACCCCTCCACTTT
cdr3_aa: CASSQEGRGNSPLHF

v_call: TRBV27
clone_size: NA
j_call: TRBJ1-2
d_call: NA
cdr3_nt: TGTGCCAGCAGTTTATCCCCCAGGACTTATGGCTACACCTTC
cdr3_aa: CASSLSPRTYGYTF

v_call: TRBV2
clone_size: once
j_call: TRBJ2-5
d_call: NA
cdr3_nt: TGTGCCAGCAGTGCGGAACAGAAAGAGACCCAGTACTTC
cdr3_aa: CASSAEQKETQYF

v_call: TRBV7-8
clone_size: NA
j_call: TRBJ2-3
d_call: TRBD2
cdr3_nt: TGTGCCAGCAGCTTAGGGGCTAGCGGGAATCAGGGTACGCAGTATTTT
cdr3_aa: CASSLGASGNQGTQYF

v_call: TRBV27
clone_size: NA
j_call: TRBJ1-6
d_call: TRBD1
cdr3_nt: TGTGCCAGCAGTTTAGATGGACAGGGGAATTCACCCCTCCACTTT
cdr3_aa: CASSLDGQGNSPLHF

v_call: TRBV6-1
clone_size: once
j_call: TRBJ1-2
d_call: NA
cdr3_nt: TGTGCCAGCAGTGAGGGTGCAGGGGTTGGCTATGGCTACACCTTC
cdr3_aa: CASSEGAGVGYGYTF

v_call: TRBV27
clone_size: NA
j_call: TRBJ2-5
d_call: NA
cdr3_nt: TGTGCCAGCAGTTTGGCGAGCGGGCCCCCCGGGACCCAGTACTTC
cdr3_aa: CASSLASGPPGTQYF

v_call: TRBV7-9
clone_size: NA
j_call: TRBJ2-7
d_call: TRBD1
cdr3_nt: TGTGCCAGCAGCCTAGAGGGGGCAAGGAACGAGCAGTACTTC
cdr3_aa: CASSLEGARNEQYF

v_call: TRBV18
clone_size: NA
j_call: TRBJ2-7
d_call: NA
cdr3_nt: TGTGCCAGCTCAACCGGGACCGTATCCTACGAGCAGTACTTC
cdr3_aa: CASSTGTVSYEQYF

v_call: TRBV19
clone_size: NA
j_call: TRBJ1-6
d_call: NA
cdr3_nt: TGTGCCAGTAGTATGGTCAGGAATCAAGGGAATTCACCCCTCCACTTT
cdr3_aa: CASSMVRNQGNSPLHF

v_call: TRBV29-1
clone_size: NA
j_call: TRBJ1-3
d_call: NA
cdr3_nt: TGCAGCGTTGAGAACAGGTTCCCCTCTGGAAACACCATATATTTT
cdr3_aa: CSVENRFPSGNTIYF

v_call: TRBV19
clone_size: NA
j_call: TRBJ2-5
d_call: NA
cdr3_nt: TGTGCCAGTAGTATAGCCAACAGGGAAGGAACCCAGTACTTC
cdr3_aa: CASSIANREGTQYF

v_call: TRBV6-4
clone_size: NA
j_call: TRBJ1-3
d_call: NA
cdr3_nt: TGTGCCAGCAGTGAAGTGATGGGGCACGTCTCTGGAAACACCATATATTTT
cdr3_aa: CASSEVMGHVSGNTIYF

v_call: TRBV6-5
clone_size: NA
j_call: TRBJ2-7
d_call: NA
cdr3_nt: TGTGCCATCAGTCCCACCATATGGGACGAGCAGTACTTC
cdr3_aa: CAISPTIWDEQYF

v_call: TRBV19
clone_size: NA
j_call: TRBJ1-2
d_call: NA
cdr3_nt: TGTGCCAGTAGTATCCCTGGACAGAACTATGGCTACACCTTC
cdr3_aa: CASSIPGQNYGYTF

v_call: TRBV6-6
clone_size: NA
j_call: TRBJ2-2
d_call: NA
cdr3_nt: TGTGCCAGCAGCCCTAACACCGGGGAGCTGTTTTTT
cdr3_aa: CASSPNTGELFF

v_call: TRBV6-5
clone_size: NA
j_call: TRBJ2-7
d_call: TRBD2
cdr3_nt: TGTGCCAGCAGTCATGGACTAGCGGGAAGTTACGAGCAGTACTTC
cdr3_aa: CASSHGLAGSYEQYF

v_call: TRBV19
clone_size: NA
j_call: TRBJ1-6
d_call: NA
cdr3_nt: TGTGCCAGTAGTATAAGGGCCGCCGGAGGGTCACCCCTCCACTTT
cdr3_aa: CASSIRAAGGSPLHF

v_call: TRBV2
clone_size: NA
j_call: TRBJ1-5
d_call: NA
cdr3_nt: TGTGCCAGCAGTGGGGACCCCCCCTCTGGTCAGCCCCAGCATTTT
cdr3_aa: CASSGDPPSGQPQHF

v_call: TRBV5-4
clone_size: NA
j_call: TRBJ2-5
d_call: TRBD2
cdr3_nt: TGTGCCAGCAGCCTCCCTAGCGGGAGTGGTGTAGGCCAAGAGACCCAGTACTTC
cdr3_aa: CASSLPSGSGVGQETQYF

v_call: TRBV7-9
clone_size: once
j_call: TRBJ2-7
d_call: NA
cdr3_nt: TGTGCCAGCAGCTTATCAGGTATCCGATCCGACGAGCAGTACTTC
cdr3_aa: CASSLSGIRSDEQYF

v_call: TRBV30
clone_size: NA
j_call: TRBJ1-2
d_call: NA
cdr3_nt: TGTGCCTGGAGTTTCGCCCCGAGGGGGGTGAGGTATGGCTACACCTTC
cdr3_aa: CAWSFAPRGVRYGYTF

v_call: TRBV7-2
clone_size: NA
j_call: TRBJ2-4
d_call: NA
cdr3_nt: TGTGCCAGCAGCTTAGATGCGGTACTAGCCAAAAACATTCAGTACTTC
cdr3_aa: CASSLDAVLAKNIQYF

v_call: TRBV10-3
clone_size: once
j_call: TRBJ2-1
d_call: NA
cdr3_nt: TGTGCCATCAGTGAGCCGATGAAGACTAGAAGGGACGAAAGGTACAATGAGCAGTTCTTC
cdr3_aa: CAISEPMKTRRDERYNEQFF

v_call: TRBV5-1
clone_size: NA
j_call: TRBJ2-7
d_call: TRBD1
cdr3_nt: TGCGCCAGCAGCCCGGACGGGGACAGGTATTACGAGCAGTACTTC
cdr3_aa: CASSPDGDRYYEQYF

v_call: TRBV5-1
clone_size: NA
j_call: TRBJ2-2
d_call: TRBD2
cdr3_nt: TGCGCCAGCAGCTTGGCCCCCCCGGGGGGGCGATACACCGGGGAGCTGTTTTTT
cdr3_aa: CASSLAPPGGRYTGELFF

v_call: TRBV29-1
clone_size: once
j_call: TRBJ2-2
d_call: NA
cdr3_nt: TGCAGCGTTGACACGCAGGGTACCGGGGAGCTGTTTTTT
cdr3_aa: CSVDTQGTGELFF

v_call: TRBV9
clone_size: NA
j_call: TRBJ2-2
d_call: NA
cdr3_nt: TGTGCCAGCAGCGTAGGTGGCAGAACGAACACCGGGGAGCTGTTTTTT
cdr3_aa: CASSVGGRTNTGELFF

v_call: TRBV6-1
clone_size: NA
j_call: TRBJ1-2
d_call: NA
cdr3_nt: TGTGCCAGCAGGAACTTCGGCGGCTACACCTTC
cdr3_aa: CASRNFGGYTF

v_call: TRBV29-1
clone_size: NA
j_call: TRBJ2-1
d_call: NA
cdr3_nt: TGCAGCGTTGAGGGCTCGCAGGCCGGCTCCTACAATGAGCAGTTCTTC
cdr3_aa: CSVEGSQAGSYNEQFF

v_call: TRBV18
clone_size: NA
j_call: TRBJ1-2
d_call: NA
cdr3_nt: TGTGCCAGCTCACCCGCGGCGGGGGGCGACTATGGCTACACCTTC
cdr3_aa: CASSPAAGGDYGYTF

v_call: TRBV2
clone_size: NA
j_call: TRBJ1-5
d_call: NA
cdr3_nt: TGTGCCAGCAGTGACCCCGTTCAGCCCCAGCATTTT
cdr3_aa: CASSDPVQPQHF

v_call: TRBV5-8
clone_size: NA
j_call: TRBJ1-2
d_call: TRBD1
cdr3_nt: TGTGCCAGCAGCTTACCGGGACAGGGAAACTATGGCTACACCTTC
cdr3_aa: CASSLPGQGNYGYTF

v_call: TRBV30
clone_size: NA
j_call: TRBJ2-7
d_call: TRBD2
cdr3_nt: TGTGCCTGTCAACTAGCGGGGGGATACGAGCAGTACTTC
cdr3_aa: CACQLAGGYEQYF

v_call: TRBV6-1
clone_size: NA
j_call: TRBJ2-2
d_call: TRBD2
cdr3_nt: TGTGCCAGCAGTGGGACTAGCAGGAACACCGGGGAGCTGTTTTTT
cdr3_aa: CASSGTSRNTGELFF

v_call: TRBV7-2
clone_size: NA
j_call: TRBJ2-3
d_call: NA
cdr3_nt: TGTGCCAGCAGTCTTTTTAGCGTGAGCACAGATACGCAGTATTTT
cdr3_aa: CASSLFSVSTDTQYF

v_call: TRBV5-6
clone_size: NA
j_call: TRBJ2-7
d_call: NA
cdr3_nt: TGTGCCAGCAGCTGGCGCAGGACGACCTACGAGCAGTACTTC
cdr3_aa: CASSWRRTTYEQYF

v_call: TRBV10-1
clone_size: NA
j_call: TRBJ2-3
d_call: TRBD2
cdr3_nt: TGCGCCAGCAGTGAGTCGCGAGCGGGAGTAACAGATACGCAGTATTTT
cdr3_aa: CASSESRAGVTDTQYF

v_call: TRBV11-2
clone_size: NA
j_call: TRBJ1-6
d_call: NA
cdr3_nt: TGTGCCAGCAGCCCCCCCCCAGGGCTTACTTCACCCCTCCACTTT
cdr3_aa: CASSPPPGLTSPLHF

v_call: TRBV28
clone_size: NA
j_call: TRBJ1-3
d_call: NA
cdr3_nt: TGTGCCAGCAGGAAATCTGGGGGCCCCCGGGGGAACACCATATATTTT
cdr3_aa: CASRKSGGPRGNTIYF

v_call: TRBV6-1
clone_size: NA
j_call: TRBJ1-2
d_call: NA
cdr3_nt: TGTGCCAGCAGGCCCCGGGAGGAAGCTAACTATGGCTACACCTTC
cdr3_aa: CASRPREEANYGYTF

v_call: TRBV7-2
clone_size: NA
j_call: TRBJ1-1
d_call: TRBD1
cdr3_nt: TGTGCCAGCAGCTTAGGGGGACAGGGGAACACTGAAGCTTTCTTT
cdr3_aa: CASSLGGQGNTEAFF

v_call: TRBV28
clone_size: NA
j_call: TRBJ2-7
d_call: TRBD2
cdr3_nt: TGTGCCAGCCCCCCGGCGCGGGGGGGGGCCGCCGGCGAGCAGTACTTC
cdr3_aa: CASPPARGGAAGEQYF

v_call: TRBV29-1
clone_size: once
j_call: TRBJ1-3
d_call: NA
cdr3_nt: TGCAGCGTTGTTGGCAGGGACTCTGGAAACACCATATATTTT
cdr3_aa: CSVVGRDSGNTIYF

v_call: TRBV7-9
clone_size: NA
j_call: TRBJ2-2
d_call: NA
cdr3_nt: TGTGCCAGCAGCCAAATATTCCTCACCGGGGAGCTGTTTTTT
cdr3_aa: CASSQIFLTGELFF

v_call: TRBV7-2
clone_size: NA
j_call: TRBJ1-4
d_call: NA
cdr3_nt: TGTGCCAGCAGCTTTACAGAGGGTGAAAAACTGTTTTTT
cdr3_aa: CASSFTEGEKLFF

v_call: TRBV20-1
clone_size: NA
j_call: TRBJ2-5
d_call: NA
cdr3_nt: TGCAGTGTATCGGGGCAAGAGACCCAGTACTTC
cdr3_aa: CSVSGQETQYF

v_call: TRBV7-9
clone_size: NA
j_call: TRBJ2-5
d_call: NA
cdr3_nt: TGTGCCAGCAGCTTAAGAGCCGCGGGAGAGACCCAGTACTTC
cdr3_aa: CASSLRAAGETQYF

v_call: TRBV19
clone_size: NA
j_call: TRBJ1-5
d_call: NA
cdr3_nt: TGTGCCAGTACCCAGTTACCGGGACAAATGAATCAGCCCCAGCATTTT
cdr3_aa: CASTQLPGQMNQPQHF

v_call: TRBV14
clone_size: once
j_call: TRBJ2-7
d_call: TRBD2
cdr3_nt: TGTGCCAGCAGCCCGACTGGTGTAGCGGGAGGCCACGAGCAGTACTTC
cdr3_aa: CASSPTGVAGGHEQYF

v_call: TRBV6-1
clone_size: NA
j_call: TRBJ1-1
d_call: NA
cdr3_nt: TGTGCCACCCTGCAACCCCCGAACACTGAAGCTTTCTTT
cdr3_aa: CATLQPPNTEAFF

v_call: TRBV7-9
clone_size: NA
j_call: TRBJ2-2
d_call: NA
cdr3_nt: TGTGCCAGCAGTAGGGACGGGAACACCGGGGAGCTGTTTTTT
cdr3_aa: CASSRDGNTGELFF

v_call: TRBV18
clone_size: NA
j_call: TRBJ2-6
d_call: TRBD1
cdr3_nt: TGTGCCAGCTCTCTGGGGACAGGGGGCACTGGGGCCAACGTCCTGACTTTC
cdr3_aa: CASSLGTGGTGANVLTF

v_call: TRBV6-6
clone_size: NA
j_call: TRBJ2-7
d_call: TRBD2
cdr3_nt: TGTGCCAGCAGTTACGGGGGGGTTTACGAGCAGTACTTC
cdr3_aa: CASSYGGVYEQYF